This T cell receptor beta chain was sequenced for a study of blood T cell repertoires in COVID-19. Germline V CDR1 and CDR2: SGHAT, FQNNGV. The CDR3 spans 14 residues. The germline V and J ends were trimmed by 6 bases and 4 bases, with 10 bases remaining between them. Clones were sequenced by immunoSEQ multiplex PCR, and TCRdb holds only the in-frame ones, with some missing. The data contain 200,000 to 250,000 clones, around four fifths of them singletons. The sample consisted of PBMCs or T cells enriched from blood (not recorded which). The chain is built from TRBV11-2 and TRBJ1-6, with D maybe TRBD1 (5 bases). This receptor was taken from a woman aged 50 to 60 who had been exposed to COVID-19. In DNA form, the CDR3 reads TGTGCCAGCAGAGGGGCCAGTTATAATTCACCCCTCCACTTT. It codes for CASRGASYNSPLHF.